The 30 T cell receptor beta chains below were found in one sample sequenced in a study of lymphopenia after photon versus proton radiotherapy. Data came from immunoSEQ multiplex PCR; TCRdb stores just in-frame clones and leaves some out. The sample carries approximately 30,000 clones, around 81% recorded once. Sample: peripheral blood, taken from a patient treated with photon-based radiotherapy. Receptors originate from a man aged 45-60 years with gastric cancer.

The rearrangement links TRBV7-6 to TRBJ1-4, with TRBD1 as a possible D gene (5 bases). The CDR3 spans 15 residues. The germline V and J ends were trimmed by 1 base and 7 bases, with 13 bases remaining between them. Germline V gene lookup returns CDR1 SGHVS and CDR2 FNYEAQ. CDR3: CASSLGPGSGEKLFF. The CDR3 DNA follows: TGTGCCAGCAGCTTAGGTCCAGGGTCGGGTGAAAAACTGTTTTTT.

V gene TRBV27 combines with J gene TRBJ2-7, with D maybe TRBD1 (5 bases). The CDR3 runs to 16 residues. V was shortened by 9 bases and J by 2 bases, with 23 bases between the two germline ends. Germline-derived CDR1 and CDR2 are MNHEY and SMNVEV (reference sequence). The CDR3 spells CARDNSRVGPTYEQYF. CDR3 nucleotide sequence: TGTGCCAGAGATAACTCCCGTGTGGGGCCCACCTACGAGCAGTACTTC.

This chain uses TRBV19 with TRBJ2-5; 8 bases align to TRBD2. Germline values: CDR1 LNHDA, CDR2 SQIVND (reference sequence). The CDR3 has 15 amino acids. V shed 7 bases and J 5 bases; nucleotides not matched to a gene: 12. Here the CDR3 reads CASTISSGGRETQYF. CDR3 DNA: TGTGCCAGTACCATCTCCAGCGGGGGCCGGGAGACCCAGTACTTC.

The rearrangement links TRBV6-5 to TRBJ1-2; tentative D call: TRBD1 (5 bases). CDR1 and CDR2 from the germline V gene are MNHEY and SVGAGI. CDR3 length: 14 residues. Trimming took 6 bases from V and 0 from J, leaving 11 bases between them. Here the CDR3 reads CASSKGIPNYGYTF. In DNA form, the CDR3 reads TGTGCCAGCAGCAAGGGGATCCCTAACTATGGCTACACCTTC.

Turning to this clone: The limits of the CDR3 on the DNA are not certain, so only TCRdb's listed CDR3 is given. The rearrangement joins TRBV29-1 to TRBJ2-3. CDR1 and CDR2 from the germline V gene are SQVTM and ANQGSEA. With termini counted, the CDR3 has 12 amino acids. The CDR3 region is CSVGKGAGARDF.

The chain links TRBV2 to TRBJ1-2; 9 positions match TRBD1. V lost 6 bases and J lost 7; bases outside the gene matches: 9. CDR1 and CDR2 (germline): SNHLY, FYNNEI. This CDR3 region has 14 residues. The CDR3 here is CASRITGGASGYTF. CDR3 nucleotide sequence: TGTGCCAGCAGGATAACAGGGGGCGCAAGTGGCTACACCTTC.

J is TRBJ1-6 and V is TRBV27; D not certain. Germline V gene sequence: CDR1 MNHEY, CDR2 SMNVEV (reference sequence). This CDR3 region has 13 residues. The V and J ends lost 0 bases and 6 bases respectively, with 3 bases between them. The CDR3 reads CASSLSPNSPLHF. DNA of the CDR3: TGTGCCAGCAGTTTATCGCCTAATTCACCCCTCCACTTT.

V is TRBV27 and J is TRBJ2-7, with D hard to call. The CDR3 covers 12 residues. Germline CDR1 reads MNHEY; CDR2 reads SMNVEV (reference sequence). V was shortened by 5 bases and J by 0 bases, with 5 bases between the two germline ends. The CDR3 region has the DNA TGTGCCAGCAGTATCAGCTCCTACGAGCAGTACGTC. This encodes CASSISSYEQYV.

The chain is built from TRBV19 and TRBJ2-3; 7 bases are a match to TRBD1. V trimming: 1 base; J trimming: 1 base; junction bases outside the gene matches: 8. Germline V gene sequence: CDR1 LNHDA, CDR2 SQIVND (reference sequence). The CDR3 runs 17 residues. Here the CDR3 reads CASSIVGRGSRTDTQYF. The CDR3 bases are TGTGCCAGTAGTATAGTCGGCAGGGGGTCCCGCACAGATACGCAGTATTTT.

V gene TRBV29-1 combines with J gene TRBJ1-1; 7 nucleotides match TRBD1. This CDR3 has 13 amino acids. Germline trimming cut 6 bases from V and 0 bases from J; bases unmatched to any gene: 4. CDR1 is SQVTM, CDR2 ANQGSEA, per germline. This CDR3 reads CSVRDSLNTEAFF. DNA of the CDR3: TGCAGCGTAAGGGACAGTTTGAACACTGAAGCTTTCTTT.

There are a few counts of this clone. This chain joins TRBV10-3 and TRBJ2-5; 10 bases line up with TRBD1. This CDR3 is built from 13 residues. V shed 11 bases and J 5 bases; nucleotides not matched to a gene: 8. The germline gives CDR1 ENHRY, CDR2 SYGVKD. The CDR3 sequence: CAARDRGAETQYF. In DNA, the CDR3 is TGTGCCGCCCGGGACAGGGGTGCGGAGACCCAGTACTTC.

This clone was seen only a few times. This same CDR3 is encoded by further DNA sequences in the sample. This chain uses TRBV18 with TRBJ2-2; 7 bases are shared with TRBD2. The germline V gene has CDR1 KGHSH and CDR2 LQKENI. The CDR3 contains 13 residues. J was trimmed by 6 bases and V by 5 bases; bases with no gene match: 3. DNA of the CDR3: TGTGCCAGCTCAGGCCTAGCGGCCGGGGAGCTGTTTTTT. Protein sequence: CASSGLAAGELFF.

The chain joins TRBV19 to TRBJ2-4; D is possibly TRBD1 (7 bases). Trimming stripped 6 bases from V and 0 bases from J, with 15 bases between. CDR1 LNHDA and CDR2 SQIVND come from the germline V gene (reference sequence). The CDR3 spans 16 residues. CDR3 amino acids: CASRKRQGLAKNIQYF. CDR3 DNA: TGTGCCAGTAGGAAACGACAGGGACTAGCCAAAAACATTCAGTACTTC. Using reference TRBV19 and TRBJ2-4 for the parts outside the CDR3, the full variable domain is DGGITQSPKYLFRKEGQNVTLSCEQNLNHDAMYWYRQDPGQGLRLIYYSQIVNDFQKGDIAEGYSVSREKKESFPLTVTSAQKNPTAFYLCASRKRQGLAKNIQYFGAGTRLSVL.

This clone was recorded a few times. The chain uses TRBV28 and TRBJ2-5, with 10 bases fitting TRBD1. Germline V gene data show CDR1 as MDHEN and CDR2 as SYDVKM. The CDR3 loop spans 15 amino acids. J was trimmed by 2 bases and V by 6 bases; bases with no gene match: 6. CDR3 protein: CASSLGQGGQETQYF. CDR3 nucleotides: TGTGCCAGCAGCCTCGGACAGGGGGGACAAGAGACCCAGTACTTC.

V usage is TRBV9 and J usage is TRBJ2-2, with TRBD1 matching over 7 bases. The CDR3 spans 13 residues. V lost 10 bases and J lost 1; bases outside the gene matches: 4. Germline V gene sequence: CDR1 SGDLS, CDR2 YYNGEE. The CDR3 sequence is CASNRGNTGELFF. The CDR3 region has the DNA TGTGCCTCGAACAGGGGGAACACCGGGGAGCTGTTTTTT. Full variable domain (outside the CDR3, taken from reference TRBV9 and TRBJ2-2): DSGVTQTPKHLITATGQRVTLRCSPRSGDLSVYWYQQSLDQGLQFLIQYYNGEERAKGNILERFSAQQFPDLHSELNLSSLELGDSALYFCASNRGNTGELFFGEGSRLTVL.

The chain couples TRBV5-1 to TRBJ2-3; maybe TRBD1 (5 bases). The germline CDR1 and CDR2 sequences are SGHRS and YFSETQ. V was trimmed by 0 bases and J by 3 bases, leaving 14 bases between them. There are 16 residues in the CDR3. The CDR3 protein is CASSLGQGIHTDTQYF. The DNA for the CDR3 is TGCGCCAGCAGCTTGGGGCAGGGTATTCATACAGATACGCAGTATTTT.

J is TRBJ1-2 and V is TRBV18; D gene ambiguous. This CDR3 region has 17 residues. The germline gives CDR1 KGHSH, CDR2 LQKENI. The germline V and J ends were trimmed by 5 bases and 4 bases, with 23 bases remaining between them. The CDR3, as DNA: TGTGCCAGCTCAGCAAGTAGGAGAGAATTAGGGTCCTATGGCTACACCTTC. Translated, it gives CASSASRRELGSYGYTF.

CDR3 sequence: CASSFHGTPEKLFF. The CDR3 coding sequence is TGTGCCAGCAGCTTCCACGGGACACCTGAAAAACTGTTTTTT. The rearrangement joins TRBV7-2 to TRBJ1-4; D possibly corresponds to TRBD1 (6 bases). In germline, CDR1 is SGHTA, CDR2 FQGNSA. V lost 3 bases, J lost 7 bases, and 12 bases lay in between. The length of the CDR3 is 14 residues.

The V gene is TRBV2, the J gene TRBJ2-2; no clear D. The length of the CDR3 is 14 residues. Trimming left V 7 bases short and J 0 bases short, with 9 bases between. CDR1 SNHLY and CDR2 FYNNEI come from the germline V gene. The DNA for the CDR3 is TGTGCCAGCAAAGGGTCAGCGAACACCGGGGAGCTGTTTTTT. It is translated as CASKGSANTGELFF.

This clone was observed a handful of times. V gene TRBV18 combines with J gene TRBJ2-7; a weak D match, TRBD2 (5 bases). Trimming left V 5 bases short and J 4 bases short, with 15 bases between. Germline V gives CDR1 KGHSH, CDR2 LQKENI. This CDR3 region has 14 residues. The CDR3 nucleotides read TGTGCCAGCTCAGCAACGGGGAATTCTTACGAGCAGTACTTC. Protein: CASSATGNSYEQYF.

CDR3 amino acids: CASSLAPGNQPQHF. The CDR3 DNA is TGTGCCAGCAGCTTAGCGCCAGGCAATCAGCCCCAGCATTTT. The rearrangement joins TRBV7-8 to TRBJ1-5; D not certain. V lost 0 bases, J lost 2 bases, and 5 bases lay in between. CDR3 length equals 14 residues. The germline CDR1 and CDR2 sequences are SGHVS and FQNEAQ.

CDR3 in DNA: TGTGCCAGCAGTTACGGTGGTTGCAATCAGCCCCAGCATTTT. As protein: CASSYGGCNQPQHF. The chain employs TRBV6-7 and TRBJ1-5; D not resolved. TRBV6-7 is an ORF, and what it does is uncertain. The ends were cut back, 2 bases at V and 2 bases at J, with 7 bases in the middle. The CDR3 is 14 residues long.

The chain links TRBV2 to TRBJ1-4; no firm D call. Germline V gene lookup returns CDR1 SNHLY and CDR2 FYNNEI. The V end was cut by 6 bases, the J end by 7 bases, with 12 bases between. This CDR3 contains 13 residues. The CDR3: CASRESSGEKLFF. The CDR3 DNA follows: TGTGCCAGCAGGGAGAGTAGTGGTGAAAAACTGTTTTTT.

The chain couples TRBV5-4 to TRBJ2-3; no reliable D call. Germline V gives CDR1 SGHNT, CDR2 YYREEE (reference sequence). This CDR3 is 14 amino acids long. V was clipped by 0 bases and J by 2 bases, with 7 bases between them. The CDR3 sequence is CASSLGPHTDTQYF. CDR3 DNA: TGTGCCAGCAGCTTGGGACCGCACACAGATACGCAGTATTTT.

The chain recombines TRBV5-1 with TRBJ2-3; 7 nucleotides align to TRBD2. CDR3 length: 19 amino acids. CDR1 and CDR2 (germline): SGHRS, YFSETQ. V was pared by 4 bases and J by 3 bases, with 20 bases of the junction left unmatched. CDR3 region: CASSRADSFGGGGTDTQYF. The CDR3 bases are TGCGCCAGCAGCCGGGCCGACAGTTTTGGCGGGGGAGGGACAGATACGCAGTATTTT.

This rearrangement joins TRBV2 to TRBJ2-1; TRBD1 might be the D (6 bases). The germline CDR1 and CDR2 sequences are SNHLY and FYNNEI. CDR3 size: 16 residues. Trimming stripped 3 bases from V and 6 bases from J, with 18 bases between. The CDR3: CASSEQGTVESNEQFF. CDR3 coding DNA: TGTGCCAGCAGTGAGCAGGGGACGGTAGAGTCCAATGAGCAGTTCTTC.

The V gene is TRBV7-6, the J gene TRBJ2-5, with D possibly matching TRBD2 (5 bases). Trimming shortened V by 7 bases and J by 4 bases, and 13 bases separated the two germline ends. CDR3 size: 13 residues. Germline loops: CDR1 SGHVS, CDR2 FNYEAQ. The CDR3 DNA reads TGTGCCAGCACCCCCTACGAGGGAGAGACCCAGTACTTC. This sequence encodes CASTPYEGETQYF.

This chain joins TRBV15 and TRBJ2-5, with D perhaps TRBD2 (6 bases). This CDR3 is 15 amino acids long. Trimming left V 2 bases short and J 2 bases short, with 12 bases between. CDR1 is LNHNV, CDR2 YYDKDF, per germline (reference sequence). DNA of the CDR3: TGTGCCACCAGCAGAACCTGGGACTCACAAGAGACCCAGTACTTC. Translated, it gives CATSRTWDSQETQYF.

V and J are TRBV6-1 and TRBJ2-5; D perhaps matches TRBD1 (6 bases). The CDR3 has 12 amino acids. Between the trimmed V and J ends, which lost 3 bases and 8 bases, there was a span of 10 bases. CDR1 is MNHNS and CDR2 is SASEGT in the germline V gene. The CDR3 DNA follows: TGTGCCAGCAGTGACTGGGACAACACCCAGTACTTC. Encoded protein: CASSDWDNTQYF.

This clone was seen only a few times. J is TRBJ1-5 and V is TRBV18; perhaps TRBD1 as D (5 bases). The CDR3 covers 15 residues. Deletions cut 5 bases from V and 6 bases from J, with 17 bases between. In germline, CDR1 is KGHSH, CDR2 LQKENI. The CDR3 coding sequence is TGTGCCAGCTCAAAAGACACCCAGCAGGGTCAGCCCCAGCATTTT. The encoded protein is CASSKDTQQGQPQHF. The full variable domain, rest sourced from reference TRBV18 and TRBJ1-5, is NAGVMQNPRHLVRRRGQEARLRCSPMKGHSHVYWYRQLPEEGLKFMVYLQKENIIDESGMPKERFSAEFPKEGPSILRIQQVVRGDSAAYFCASSKDTQQGQPQHFGDGTRLSIL.